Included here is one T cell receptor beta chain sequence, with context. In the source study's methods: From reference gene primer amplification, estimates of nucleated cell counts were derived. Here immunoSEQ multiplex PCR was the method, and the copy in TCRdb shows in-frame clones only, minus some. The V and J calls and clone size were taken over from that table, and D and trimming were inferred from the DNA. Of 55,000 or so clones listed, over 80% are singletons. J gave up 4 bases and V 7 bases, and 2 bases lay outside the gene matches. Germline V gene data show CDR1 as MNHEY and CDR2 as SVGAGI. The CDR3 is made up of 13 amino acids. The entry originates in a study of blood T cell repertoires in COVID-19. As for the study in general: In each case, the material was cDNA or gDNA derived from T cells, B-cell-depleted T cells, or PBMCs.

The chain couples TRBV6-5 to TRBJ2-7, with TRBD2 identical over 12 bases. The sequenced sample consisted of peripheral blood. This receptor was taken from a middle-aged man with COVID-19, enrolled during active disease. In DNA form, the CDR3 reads TGTGCCAGCAAAGGACTAGCGGGGTACGAGCAGTACTTC. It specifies CASKGLAGYEQYF.